This T cell receptor beta chain was identified during a study of cytomegalovirus exposure and HLA in healthy donors (dated by TCRdb to the late 2010s). Broadly, across the study: An earlier analysis of under 600 of the donors reported about 290 Gb of sequence data and 117 million unique TCR beta sequences from around 200 million T cells. Approximately 310 gigabases of sequencing data and 91 million or so unique TCR sequences made up an early release that covered over 550 HLA-typed donors. The genetic ancestry cluster associated with self-reported Caucasian donors included around 76% of the roughly 400 genotyped donors. The aim of the study was to test whether cataloging public T cell receptors could identify signatures of past pathogen exposure. The study profiled the T cell repertoires of around 700 subjects by immunosequencing and related them to cytomegalovirus serostatus. Besides the first cohort of around 670 subjects, a separate validation cohort made up of over 95 different subjects was used. The study combined high-throughput TCR immunosequencing, statistical association of individual TCRs with disease status, and machine learning to predict cytomegalovirus infection status. To study patterns of TCR occurrence, a later analysis re-analyzed previously published TCR beta repertoires from hundreds of donors and added high-resolution HLA genotyping. Rather than using new phenotypic data, the later analysis identified candidate immune exposures from TCR beta sequences and from how often those sequences occurred across donors. An earlier analysis of several hundred of the donors applied high-throughput TCR beta sequencing to assess whether each TCR beta V gene segment acted as functional or pseudogenic. Donor age, sex, ethnicity and CMV serostatus were compiled together with the repertoire data. In a later genetic analysis, genome-wide SNP genotypes for about three fifths of the roughly 670 donors were used, and that subset was treated as a discovery cohort. Every repertoire in the discovery cohort had been generated on one and the same sequencing platform. HLA typing included class I and class II loci at four-digit resolution. The number of typed donors differed by locus: about 620-640 for A, B, C, DRB1 and DQB1; 522 for DQA1; around 580 for DPA1; and roughly 470 for DPB1. Because of strong linkage in the cohort, roughly five DR-DQ haplotypes were treated as single units for association and clustering. On average, 235,054 unique TCR beta nucleotide sequences were sequenced per donor among about 400 genotyped donors of the cohort, with 15% to 20% of those sequences being non-productive.

The cohort was made up of 650 to 700 healthy bone marrow donors. All cohort members were sampled while nominally healthy, although unrecorded immune exposures were likely present. The donor tested CMV seropositive, placing the donor among the approximately 290 seropositive members of the cohort. Each donor provided a peripheral blood sample, and peripheral blood mononuclear cells were used for TCR beta sequencing. The Qiagen DNeasy Blood Extraction Kit was used to extract genomic DNA from the blood cell samples. What the study reported, not specific to this receptor: The sequencing pipeline was judged likely to have produced a cluster of highly shared sequence variants as a technical artifact. It was suggested by the authors that the approach could potentially be generalized to other disease states and immunological phenotypes. According to a later analysis, TCR association rates differed among HLA loci, with DRB1 alleles showing the most associated TCRs and HLA-C alleles showing the fewest. About 17 rarely observed V segments, including chromosome 9 orphons, were excluded from the earlier analysis of several hundred of the donors because counts were too low. Linkage disequilibrium might explain the correlated functional status among segregating V segments, but an unknown experimental factor could not be ruled out. Specific HLA alleles were associated with over 15,000 TCR beta sequences at a false discovery rate of 0.05 in a later analysis. A few of the identified cytomegalovirus-associated TCR beta chains were confirmed in vitro to be specific for cytomegalovirus antigens. In an earlier analysis of roughly 560 of the donors, most TCR beta V segments were observed in productive rearrangements about 90% or about 30% of the time, broadly matching IMGT annotations. Because HLA typing was unavailable for some donors at each locus, only the typed subset was used in association tests. A further reported finding was that TCR beta sequences accurately predicted the HLA-A and HLA-B alleles for most subjects in the first cohort. The classifier was reported to diagnose cytomegalovirus status with high specificity and sensitivity in both the original cohort and the validation cohort. Sequencing depth was assumed to be roughly uniform across donors in the presence/absence analyses, though that assumption may not hold. Some IMGT-functional V segments, including TRBV6-2 and TRBV6-3, could not be distinguished by the 87-base-pair reads and were therefore excluded. A later genetic analysis reported fewer N-insertions in productive TCRs among donors in an Asian-associated ancestry cluster than the 666-donor mean. The only immune exposure information available for the cohort was CMV serostatus. A later analysis reported that several top co-occurrence clusters appeared linked to parvovirus B19, influenza, CMV and Epstein-Barr virus. In a later analysis, HLA-associated TCR beta chains were found to be more clonally expanded and to have lower generation probabilities than equally common non-associated chains. V-gene and J-gene trimming of TCR beta chains was associated with a missense DCLRE1C variant in a later genetic analysis, and the association was replicated in an independent cohort. In a later analysis, most CMV-associated TCR beta chains were found to appear HLA-restricted, with HLA associations seemingly driven largely by CMV exposure. Most TCR sequences were seen in very few donors, while some public TCRs were found in many individuals. Strong co-occurrence of HLA alleles, especially DR and DQ, made assigning TCR associations to individual alleles difficult. A total of roughly 160 TCR beta chains were listed by the study as associated with cytomegalovirus. Only TCR beta chains were sequenced in this cohort, and the absence of alpha or paired-chain data limited detectable features.

Libraries were prepared through the immunoSEQ multiplex PCR assay. For the multiplex PCR, a mixture combining 60 forward primers for TCR Vbeta segments and 13 reverse primers for TCR Jbeta segments was used. The CDR3 region of rearranged TCR beta genes was amplified from genomic DNA with a multiplex PCR assay. Amplified TCR beta libraries were sequenced as 87-base-pair reads on the Illumina HiSeq System. The published analysis was carried out like this. A later analysis tallied tens of millions of unique TCR beta chains across the roughly 610 repertoires, and approximately 11 million of those chains were shared by two or more donors. Raw reads were error-corrected and collapsed into unique sequences with a nearest-neighbor algorithm that merged closely related sequences to remove PCR and sequencing errors. V, D and J gene segments were assigned by aligning CDR3 sequences to IMGT reference sequences. For a sequence to be retained, a match of at least six nucleotides was required to both a V gene segment and a J gene segment. A rearrangement was called productive if the CDR3 had no stop codons and remained in frame with V and J, and every other rearrangement was called non-productive. CDR3 was defined by IMGT convention, running from the second conserved V-encoded cysteine to the conserved J-encoded phenylalanine. The earlier analysis of some 540 of the donors excluded any sequence lacking an unambiguous match to a single V gene segment. An earlier analysis of fewer than 750 of the donors called V segments functional above 56.7% productive rearrangements and segregating when the between-donor standard deviation exceeded 5%. To diagnose cytomegalovirus status from the catalog of TCR beta chain sequences, a statistical classification framework was built. A later analysis assigned V and J genes by comparing TCR nucleotide sequences with IMGT/GENE-DB human TR gene sequences. A later analysis assigned CDR3 sequences and most-parsimonious VDJ recombination scenarios with the TCRdist pipeline. In a later analysis, each TCR beta chain was defined by its CDR3 amino acid sequence together with its V-gene family, and reads lacking a unique V-gene family were excluded. To address suspected cross-contamination and a sequencing artifact, a later analysis removed roughly 640 highly shared, low-generation-probability nucleotide sequences. For each public chain, a later analysis derived a clonal expansion index from normalized ranks of inferred template counts within each repertoire. A later analysis computed generation probabilities with a VDJ recombination model fitted to out-of-frame rearrangements, and checked the results against IGoR. In a later analysis, TCR-TCR, TCR-HLA and TCR-CMV co-occurrence was scored with hypergeometric tests, and a repertoire-size bias correction was applied to TCR pairs. In a later analysis, false discovery rates were estimated by permuting HLA or CMV assignments 20 times. A later analysis grouped co-occurring TCRs with DBSCAN, adding TCRdist sequence similarity when clustering within HLA-allele-positive subsets. Repertoires with fewer than 30,000 or more than 120,000 public chains were left out of co-occurrence clustering, as were several repertoires with anomalous nucleotide sharing. TCRdb's version of the immuneACCESS table is confined to in-frame rearrangements and falls short of the full clone set. An unresolved V gene accounts for under half of the shortfall where checked; the remainder is of unknown origin. V and J calls plus clone size are reproduced from that table; the DNA served to infer D and trimming. The sample includes about 140,000 clones, with 75% observed a single time. The leading ten clones occupy approximately 10% of the sample.

This clone showed up just a few times. Its target antigen remains unknown. No qualities accompany the bases; no much larger clone lies one base away. The CDR3 has 15 amino acids, counting the end cysteine and phenylalanine. Only the CDR3 DNA is retained, 45 bases long and in frame from the first base. Here V drops 5 bases and J drops 6 bases, and the junction holds 13 bases not matched to any gene. The germline V gene gives CDR1 as SGHRS and CDR2 as YFSETQ. The rearranged chain carries TRBV5-1 and TRBJ2-7, with 8 bases aligning to TRBD2. Sequenced: PBMCs. The source of this sequence is a man between 18 and 29 years old in good health and CMV-seropositive. The DNA sequence follows: TGCGCCAGCAGTCCCCGGGCTAGCGGGCCCCTCGAGCAGTACTTC. Its translation is CASSPRASGPLEQYF.